The clone carrying this T cell receptor (beta chain) was detected only a few times. Only in-frame clones appear in the TCRdb table, and some are missing; sequencing was by immunoSEQ multiplex PCR. The sample comprises roughly 71,000 clones, approximately 85% of which are singletons, and roughly 25% rests with the top ten. Germline V gives CDR1 MDHEN, CDR2 SYDVKM. Trimming pared 6 bases from V and 8 bases from J, leaving 17 bases between. CDR3 length: 15 amino acids. This sample stems from a study of blood T cell repertoires in COVID-19. Study details: Material from acute and convalescent COVID-19 was sourced from the United States, Italy and Spain. From T cells, B-cell-depleted T cells, or PBMCs came the material, which was cDNA or gDNA.

This clonotype originated in a middle-aged man with acute or convalescent COVID-19. The V call is TRBV28, the J call TRBJ1-6; D might be TRBD1 (5 bases). Input material: peripheral blood. The CDR3 bases are TGTGCCAGCAGCTGGGGCGTCGATGGGGATTCACCCCTCCACTTT. Translating it yields CASSWGVDGDSPLHF.